This TCR beta chain was retrieved from a study of blood T cell repertoires in COVID-19. Study-wide context: The United States, Italy and Spain provided the acute and convalescent COVID-19 samples. Sample material is recorded as cDNA or gDNA derived from T cells, B-cell-depleted T cells, or PBMCs.

Profiling relied on immunoSEQ multiplex PCR, and the TCRdb table lists in-frame clones only, not all of them. The table has about 280,000 clones, approximately 78% seen once. The germline CDR1 and CDR2 sequences are GTSNPN and SVGIG (reference sequence). This CDR3 contains 15 residues. Unmatched junction bases numbered 9, after V lost 4 bases and J lost 5 bases. All enrollees were roughly 18 to 89 years old and from 20 to 30 US areas. Self-reported history from a screening survey and questionnaire set each donor's cohort. This receptor was identified in a middle-aged man who had been exposed to COVID-19. The source material was PBMCs or T cells enriched from blood (not recorded which). J is TRBJ1-2 and V is TRBV30, with 11 positions matching TRBD1. The chain's CDR3 is CAWTSGQGATYGYTF. The CDR3 nucleotides are TGTGCCTGGACCTCCGGACAGGGGGCAACGTATGGCTACACCTTC. Variable domain in full (rest from reference TRBV30 and TRBJ1-2): SQTIHQWPATLVQPVGSPLSLECTVEGTSNPNLYWYRQAAGRGLQLLFYSVGIGQISSEVPQNLSASRPQDRQFILSSKKLLLSDSGFYLCAWTSGQGATYGYTFGSGTRLTVV.